This T cell receptor beta chain was observed in a study of cytomegalovirus exposure and HLA in healthy donors (dated by TCRdb to about 2017). A note on the overall study: A later analysis indicated that the roughly 120 validation repertoires were generated on the platform also employed for the roughly 720 repertoires of the first cohort. To predict cytomegalovirus infection status, the study combined high-throughput TCR immunosequencing, statistical association of individual TCRs with disease status, and machine learning. Along with the approximately 600-subject first cohort, a separate validation cohort of roughly 110 different subjects was used. The aim of the study was to test whether cataloging public T cell receptors could identify signatures of past pathogen exposure. Study-wide conclusions, independent of this receptor: Most TCR sequences were seen in very few donors, while some public TCRs were found in many individuals. Of the cluster scores, around 95% were above 0 in a later analysis, which found that TCRs clustered in the first cohort also tended to co-occur in the 90 to 150 validation repertoires. A few of the identified cytomegalovirus-associated TCR beta chains were confirmed in vitro to be specific for cytomegalovirus antigens. The study listed 150 to 200 TCR beta chains as associated with cytomegalovirus. The authors suggested that the approach could potentially be generalized to other disease states and immunological phenotypes. Cytomegalovirus status was reported to be diagnosed by the classifier with high specificity and sensitivity in both the original and validation cohorts. A later analysis lacked HLA typing for the validation cohort, so it scored co-occurrence in that cohort across all 120 repertoires.

In regard to this clone: Its antigen is not yet known. Base qualities are missing; no much larger clone stands one base away.

Library method: the immunoSEQ multiplex PCR assay. Per the original workflow: A statistical classification framework was built for diagnosing cytomegalovirus status from the catalog of TCR beta chain sequences. TCRdb carries this immuneACCESS record with in-frame sequences only. Its versions omit some clonotypes, under half of them owing to an unresolved V gene in the studies checked, with the rest unexplained. Clone size and the V and J calls come from that table; the DNA yielded D and trimming. The sample table records about 56,000 clones; roughly 92% of these occur just once. 0.9% to 1.4% of the sample lies in the top ten. The CDR3 contains 18 residues, cysteine and phenylalanine counted. Only the CDR3 DNA is retained, 54 bases long and in frame from the first base. Trimming leaves V shorter by 1 base and J shorter by 3 bases, with the junction holding 10 bases beyond the gene matches. The donors were included in the validation cohort of 100 to 150 subjects, a group kept apart from the roughly 670-subject first cohort.

This chain is built from TRBV23-1 and TRBJ2-4; the junction holds 9 bases that match TRBD1. TRBV23-1 is known as an ORF, though its function is uncertain. The material sequenced was PBMCs. The sequence came from a man younger than 35 in good health and CMV-seronegative. The CDR3 protein is CASSQLGTGCHDKNIQYF. The nucleotides are TGCGCCAGCAGTCAATTGGGGACAGGGTGTCATGACAAAAACATTCAGTACTTC.